These 9 T cell receptor beta chains originate from one sample sequenced in a study of blood T cell repertoires in COVID-19 (dated by TCRdb to the early 2020s). Receptor libraries were prepared by the immunoSEQ multiplex PCR assay. As stored in TCRdb, this immuneACCESS dataset retains in-frame rearrangements with V and J assigned. A fraction of the clones does not appear; measured against another copy, unresolved V genes explain less than half of the discrepancy, and the remainder lacks a known reason. The sample profile shows 85,000 to 130,000 clones; roughly nine tenths of them were found once. Approximately 5.5% of the sample is held by the ten biggest clonotypes. The sequencing input was peripheral blood. All receptors derive from a human donor in a cohort sampled during active COVID-19.

The chain has TRBV28 and TRBJ2-5; maybe TRBD2 (7 bases). Germline lookup yields CDR1 MDHEN and CDR2 SYDVKM. With 0 bases removed from V and 4 bases from J, the gap between germline ends came to 12 bases. The CDR3 runs to 15 residues. CDR3 region: CASSLWAGEGETQYF. DNA for the CDR3: TGTGCCAGCAGTTTATGGGCAGGGGAGGGAGAGACCCAGTACTTC.

The chain uses TRBV6-5 and TRBJ1-5, with TRBD1 as a possible D gene (5 bases). The germline gives CDR1 MNHEY, CDR2 SVGAGI. The CDR3 is 13 amino acids. V was cut by 4 bases and J by 15 bases, with 19 bases left in between. The CDR3 DNA reads TGTGCCAGCAGTTTTTCCCTAAGGGGAGGTTGGCATTTT. Its protein is CASSFSLRGGWHF.

The CDR3 coding sequence is TGTGCCAGCAGCCAGCTGGACAGGGGAGGAGATACGCAGTATTTT. This gives the protein CASSQLDRGGDTQYF. The chain couples TRBV3-1 (or the pseudogene TRBV3-2) to TRBJ2-3, with TRBD1 matching over 9 bases. The V gene end was trimmed by 3 bases and the J gene end by 5 bases; junction bases not matched to a gene: 6. The CDR3 runs to 15 residues. Germline loops: CDR1 LGHDT, CDR2 YNNKEL (reference sequence).

The genes are TRBV3-1 (or the pseudogene TRBV3-2) and TRBJ1-2; 9 bases match TRBD1. The V and J ends lost 3 bases and 3 bases, in that order; junction bases with no gene match: 5. The germline CDR1 and CDR2 sequences are LGHDT and YNNKEL (reference sequence). This CDR3 has 15 residues. CDR3 sequence reads: CASSHRTGEDYGYTF. CDR3 DNA sequence: TGTGCCAGCAGCCATAGGACAGGGGAGGACTATGGCTACACCTTC.

This clone is a singleton in its sample. The chain recombines TRBV19 with TRBJ2-2; the D gene is possibly TRBD2 (6 bases). Trimming pared 7 bases from V and 0 bases from J, leaving 12 bases between. Per germline, CDR1 LNHDA and CDR2 SQIVND (reference sequence). The CDR3 spans 15 residues. CDR3 DNA sequence: TGTGCCAGTACCCCGGACTATACGAACACCGGGGAGCTGTTTTTT. Protein: CASTPDYTNTGELFF.

The chain links TRBV7-2 to TRBJ1-1; tentatively, D is TRBD1 (5 bases). Germline CDR1 SGHTA, CDR2 FQGNSA. CDR3 length: 14 amino acids. The V end lost 1 base, the J end lost 6 bases, and 12 bases lay between the germline ends. In DNA form, the CDR3 reads TGTGCCAGCAGCTTAGAGGCAGGGCTCTCTGAAGCTTTCTTT. Translation gives CASSLEAGLSEAFF.

The chain combines TRBV6-5 with TRBJ2-1, with 9 bases lining up with TRBD2. Germline CDR1 MNHEY, CDR2 SVGAGI. The CDR3 has 16 residues. J lost 4 bases, V lost 3 bases, and 7 bases had no gene match. In DNA form, the CDR3 reads TGTGCCAGCAGTTATGAACCGGGACTAGCTTACAATGAGCAGTTCTTC. Translated: CASSYEPGLAYNEQFF.

The J gene is TRBJ1-1, the V gene TRBV5-1; no reliable D call. V was cut by 4 bases and J by 5 bases, with 15 bases left in between. In germline, CDR1 is SGHRS, CDR2 YFSETQ. This CDR3 is 14 amino acids long. In DNA, the CDR3 is TGCGCCAGCAGCCAGGACTCGGTTTCGACTGAAGCTTTCTTT. It encodes CASSQDSVSTEAFF.

The rearrangement uses TRBV7-9 and TRBJ2-3; 10 positions agree with TRBD2. Trimming cost V 5 bases and J 3 bases; bases outside gene matches: 8. This CDR3 spans 16 amino acids. CDR1 and CDR2 from the germline V gene are SEHNR and FQNEAQ (reference sequence). Written as DNA, the CDR3 is TGTGCCAGCAGCATCATAGCGGGGGGTGGTACAGATACGCAGTATTTT. Encoded protein: CASSIIAGGGTDTQYF.